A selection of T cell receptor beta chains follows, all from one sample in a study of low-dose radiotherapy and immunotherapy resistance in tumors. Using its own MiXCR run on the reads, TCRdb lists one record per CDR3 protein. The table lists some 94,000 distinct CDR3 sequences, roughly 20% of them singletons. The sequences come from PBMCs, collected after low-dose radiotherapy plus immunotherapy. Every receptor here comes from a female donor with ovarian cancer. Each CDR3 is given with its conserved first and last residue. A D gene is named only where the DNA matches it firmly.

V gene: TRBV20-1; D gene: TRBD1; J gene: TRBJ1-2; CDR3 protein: CSARRPQLTGISGDYGYTF
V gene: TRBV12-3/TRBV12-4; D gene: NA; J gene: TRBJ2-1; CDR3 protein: CASRGLDEQFF
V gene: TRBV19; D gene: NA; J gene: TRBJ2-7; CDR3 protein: CASSRTTGGGPYEQYF
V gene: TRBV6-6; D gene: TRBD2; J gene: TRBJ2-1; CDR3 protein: CASSKGSGDYNEQFF
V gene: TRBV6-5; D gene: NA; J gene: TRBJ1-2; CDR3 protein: CASSQGSHYGYTF
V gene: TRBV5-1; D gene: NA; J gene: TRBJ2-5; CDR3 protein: CASSSTVHETQYF
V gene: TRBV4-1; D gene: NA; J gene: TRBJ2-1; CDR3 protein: CASSQLASSYNEQFF
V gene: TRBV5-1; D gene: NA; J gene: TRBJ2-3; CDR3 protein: CASSFDGGWTDTQYF
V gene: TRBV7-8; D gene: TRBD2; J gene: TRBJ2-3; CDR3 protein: CASSLFGGGTDTQYF
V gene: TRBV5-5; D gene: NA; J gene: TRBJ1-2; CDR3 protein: CASSSTTGLEGYTF
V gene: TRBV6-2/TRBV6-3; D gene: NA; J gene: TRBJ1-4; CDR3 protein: CASSYTRPGGNEKLFF
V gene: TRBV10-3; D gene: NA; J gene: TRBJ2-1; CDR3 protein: CAISDGTKSASYNEQFF
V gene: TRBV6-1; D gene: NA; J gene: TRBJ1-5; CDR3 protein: CASSEAAGMGNQPQHF
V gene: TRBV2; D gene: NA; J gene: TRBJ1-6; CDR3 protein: CASGETSEANSPLHF
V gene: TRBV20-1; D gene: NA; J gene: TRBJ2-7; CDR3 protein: CSADRQTYEQYF
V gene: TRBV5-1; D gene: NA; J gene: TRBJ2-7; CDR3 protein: CASSLGYSLDEQYF
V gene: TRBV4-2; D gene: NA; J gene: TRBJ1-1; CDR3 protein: CASSQDTPAGNTEAFF